The 2 T cell receptor beta chains below come from one sample, sequenced in a study of cytotoxic CD8 clonotypes in ibrutinib-treated CLL. TCRdb's copy holds only in-frame clones and misses some; the assay was immunoSEQ multiplex PCR. The sample has some 93,000 clones, around 73% seen once. The sample here was PBMCs, taken after 12 months of ibrutinib treatment. These receptors all come from a human donor with chronic lymphocytic leukemia.

This clone is a singleton in its sample. V and J are TRBV6-4 and TRBJ2-7, with 10 bases aligning to TRBD2. With V trimmed by 5 bases and J by 4 bases, 8 bases remained unmatched. The V gene's germline CDR1 is MRHNA and CDR2 SNTAGT. The CDR3 loop spans 15 amino acids. CDR3 sequence reads: CASSWLAGENYEQYF. CDR3 DNA sequence: TGTGCCAGCAGTTGGCTAGCGGGGGAGAATTACGAGCAGTACTTC.

This clone was detected once. This chain links TRBV27 with TRBJ2-3, with 16 nucleotides matching TRBD2. Germline V CDR1 and CDR2: MNHEY, SMNVEV (reference sequence). This CDR3 contains 15 residues. The V gene end was trimmed by 5 bases and the J gene end by 10 bases; junction bases not matched to a gene: 6. CDR3 sequence reads: CASSPAGTSGGAQYF. In nucleotides, the CDR3 is TGTGCCAGCAGTCCCGCTGGGACTAGCGGGGGGGCGCAGTATTTT.